The 10 T cell receptor beta chains below were found in one sample sequenced in a study of shared clonotypes between healthy human individuals. Data came from immunoSEQ multiplex PCR; TCRdb stores just in-frame clones and leaves some out. The sample has hundreds of thousands of clones, around four fifths seen once. What was sequenced was memory CD4+ T cells sorted from blood. The subset: CD45RA-negative fraction. The receptor source for this set is a woman younger than 45 in good health.

This CDR3 is CASGRLQETQYF. The CDR3, as DNA: TGTGCCAGTGGACGGCTCCAAGAGACCCAGTACTTC. The chain combines TRBV7-8 with TRBJ2-5; no clear D gene. Trimming stripped 9 bases from V and 1 base from J, with 9 bases between. The CDR3 totals 12 residues. Per germline, CDR1 SGHVS and CDR2 FQNEAQ.

CDR3 in amino acids: CASQGTSGLYEQYF. The CDR3 DNA reads as TGCGCCAGCCAAGGGACTAGCGGGCTCTACGAGCAGTACTTC. The chain carries TRBV5-1 and TRBJ2-7; 12 bases are a match to TRBD2. From germline, CDR1 is SGHRS and CDR2 YFSETQ. V shed 7 bases, J shed 3 bases, and the junction held 5 bases outside the gene matches. This CDR3 has 14 residues.

The J gene is TRBJ2-1, the V gene TRBV2; D remains unclear. The germline CDR1 and CDR2 sequences are SNHLY and FYNNEI. The CDR3 spans 14 residues. The V end lost 4 bases, the J end lost 4 bases, and 11 bases lay between the germline ends. CDR3 nucleotides: TGTGCCAGCAGTGCGATGTCTCCTTACAATGAGCAGTTCTTC. Translating gives CASSAMSPYNEQFF.

This chain connects TRBV6-6 to TRBJ1-1; D is perhaps TRBD1 (5 bases). The CDR3 is made up of 15 amino acids. Germline V gives CDR1 MNHNY, CDR2 SVGAGI (reference sequence). V was shortened by 0 bases and J by 4 bases, with 12 bases between the two germline ends. As DNA, the CDR3 is TGTGCCAGCAGTTACTCGGCAGGGTTGAGCACTGAAGCTTTCTTT. Protein sequence: CASSYSAGLSTEAFF.

The V and J genes are TRBV7-6 and TRBJ2-3; D remains unclear. Germline V CDR1 and CDR2: SGHVS, FNYEAQ. The V end was cut by 0 bases, the J end by 2 bases, with 3 bases between. This CDR3 region has 13 residues. The CDR3 DNA reads TGTGCCAGCAGCTTAGCTCTCACAGATACGCAGTATTTT. Amino acids: CASSLALTDTQYF.

Regarding this clone: One end of the junction is discordant with germline, which a read error may explain. This chain links TRBV11-2 with TRBJ2-2; D is possibly TRBD1 (6 bases). CDR3 length equals 16 residues. CDR1 and CDR2 (germline): SGHAT, FQNNGV. The CDR3 nucleotides read TGTGCCAGCAGCTTTCCAGGACAGTGGAACGCCGGGGAGCTGTTTTTT. Translation: CASSFPGQWNAGELFF. The variable domain in full, completed from reference TRBV11-2 and TRBJ2-2, reads EAGVAQSPRYKIIEKRQSVAFWCNPISGHATLYWYQQILGQGPKLLIQFQNNGVVDDSQLPKDRFSAERLKGVDSTLKIQPAKLEDSAVYLCASSFPGQWNAGELFFGEGSRLTVL.

The sample holds a few counts of this clone. The rearrangement links TRBV7-2 to TRBJ1-5, with TRBD1 as a possible D gene (5 bases). The CDR3 sequence is 18 residues long. In germline, CDR1 is SGHTA, CDR2 FQGNSA. Trimming took 5 bases from V and 0 from J, leaving 20 bases between them. The CDR3 bases are TGTGCCAGCAGCCGATCTCCAGGGAGTTTGACTAGCAATCAGCCCCAGCATTTT. This sequence encodes CASSRSPGSLTSNQPQHF.

This rearrangement joins TRBV7-9 to TRBJ1-4; D gene ambiguous. CDR1 and CDR2 (germline): SEHNR, FQNEAQ (reference sequence). The ends were cut back, 3 bases at V and 6 bases at J, with 17 bases in the middle. This CDR3 spans 16 amino acids. The chain's CDR3 is CASSFKGGLLHEKLFF. In nucleotides, the CDR3 is TGTGCCAGCAGCTTTAAGGGAGGTCTATTACATGAAAAACTGTTTTTT.

CDR3 nucleotides: TGTGCCAGCAGTGAATTCGCAGCAGGTGCGGCTAGGACTGAAGCTTTCTTT. It encodes CASSEFAAGAARTEAFF. The J gene is TRBJ1-1, the V gene TRBV6-1, with D uncertain. V was pared by 2 bases and J by 5 bases, with 21 bases between. Germline CDR1 and CDR2: MNHNS and SASEGT. CDR3 size: 17 residues.

The CDR3 is CASSPNDRLSGNTIYF. The CDR3 DNA sequence: TGTGCCAGCAGCCCCAACGACAGACTCTCTGGAAACACCATATATTTT. J is TRBJ1-3 and V is TRBV7-9, with D maybe TRBD1 (5 bases). CDR1 SEHNR and CDR2 FQNEAQ come from the germline V gene (reference sequence). This CDR3 region has 16 residues. V gave up 5 bases and J gave up 0 bases, with 14 bases separating them.